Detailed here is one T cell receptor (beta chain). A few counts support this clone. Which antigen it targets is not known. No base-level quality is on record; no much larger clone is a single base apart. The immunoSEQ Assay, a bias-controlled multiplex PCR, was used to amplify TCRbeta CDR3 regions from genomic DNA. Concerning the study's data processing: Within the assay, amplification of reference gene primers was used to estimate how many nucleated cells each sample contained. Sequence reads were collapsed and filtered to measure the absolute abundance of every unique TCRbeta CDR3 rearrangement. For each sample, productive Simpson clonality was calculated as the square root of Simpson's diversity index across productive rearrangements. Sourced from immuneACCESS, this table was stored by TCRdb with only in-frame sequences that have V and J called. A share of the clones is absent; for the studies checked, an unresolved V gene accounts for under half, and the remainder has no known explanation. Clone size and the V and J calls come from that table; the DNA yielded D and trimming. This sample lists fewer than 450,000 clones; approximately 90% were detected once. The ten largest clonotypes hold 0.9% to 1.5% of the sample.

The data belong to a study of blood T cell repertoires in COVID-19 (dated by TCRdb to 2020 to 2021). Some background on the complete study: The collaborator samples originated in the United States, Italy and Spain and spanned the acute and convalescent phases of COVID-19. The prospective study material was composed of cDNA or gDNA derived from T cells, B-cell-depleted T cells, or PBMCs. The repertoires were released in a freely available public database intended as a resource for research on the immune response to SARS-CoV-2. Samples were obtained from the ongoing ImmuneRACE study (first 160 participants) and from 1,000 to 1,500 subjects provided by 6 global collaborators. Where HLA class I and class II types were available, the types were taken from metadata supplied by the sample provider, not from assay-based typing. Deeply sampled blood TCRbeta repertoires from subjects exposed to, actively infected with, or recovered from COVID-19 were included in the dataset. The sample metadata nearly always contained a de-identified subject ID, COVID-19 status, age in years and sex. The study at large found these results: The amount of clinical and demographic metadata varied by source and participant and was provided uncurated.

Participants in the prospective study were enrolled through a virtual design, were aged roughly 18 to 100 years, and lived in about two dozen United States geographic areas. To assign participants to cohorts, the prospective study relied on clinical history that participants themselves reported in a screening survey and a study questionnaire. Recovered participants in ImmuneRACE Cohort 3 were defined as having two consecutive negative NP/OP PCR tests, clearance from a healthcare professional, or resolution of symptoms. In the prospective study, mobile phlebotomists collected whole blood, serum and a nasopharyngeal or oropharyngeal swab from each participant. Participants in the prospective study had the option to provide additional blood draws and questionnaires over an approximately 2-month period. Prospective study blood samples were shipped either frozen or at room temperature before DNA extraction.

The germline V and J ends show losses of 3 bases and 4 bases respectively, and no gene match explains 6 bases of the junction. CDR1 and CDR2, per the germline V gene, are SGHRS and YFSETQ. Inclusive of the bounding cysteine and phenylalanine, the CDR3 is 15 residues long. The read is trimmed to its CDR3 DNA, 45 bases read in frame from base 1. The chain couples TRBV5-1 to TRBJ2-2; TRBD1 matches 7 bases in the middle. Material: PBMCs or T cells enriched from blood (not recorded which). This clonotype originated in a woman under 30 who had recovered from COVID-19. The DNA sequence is TGCGCCAGCAGCTCGGGGACAGCGAGCACCGGGGAGCTGTTTTTT. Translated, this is CASSSGTASTGELFF.